The rows below give T cell receptor beta chains drawn from one sample of a study of beta chain features in type 1 diabetes. Assay used: immunoSEQ multiplex PCR; TCRdb lists only in-frame clones, some missing. This sample has 390,000 or so clones, with 11% to 15% found just once. Sequenced input: naive CD4+ T cells from blood. These receptors all come from a man aged 25 to 40 in good health. CDR3s include the opening cysteine and the closing phenylalanine or tryptophan. The D gene is left open where the match is weak. Not every row has a clone size; where given, it reads once, few, many or a size class.

-	-	TRBJ1-5	TRBV27	CASGIKRGQPQHF	TGTGCCAGCGGCATAAAACGGGGGCAGCCCCAGCATTTT
TRBD2	few	TRBJ2-1	TRBV18	CASSPERGYNEQFF	TGTGCCAGCTCACCAGAGCGGGGATACAATGAGCAGTTCTTC
-	-	TRBJ1-1	TRBV2	CASSGGRNTEAFF	TGTGCCAGCAGTGGGGGTAGGAACACTGAAGCTTTCTTT
TRBD1	few	TRBJ1-1	TRBV7-9	CASSFSTGVTEAFF	TGTGCCAGCAGTTTTTCGACAGGGGTCACTGAAGCTTTCTTT
TRBD2	-	TRBJ2-1	TRBV7-2	CASSLGPLAGWYNEQFF	TGTGCCAGCAGCTTAGGCCCACTAGCGGGATGGTACAATGAGCAGTTCTTC
-	few	TRBJ1-3	TRBV4-2	CASSQEDSLSGNTIYF	TGTGCCAGCAGCCAAGAGGACAGCCTCTCTGGAAACACCATATATTTT
TRBD2	-	TRBJ2-5	TRBV19	CASSALAGGPETQYF	TGTGCCAGTAGTGCCCTAGCGGGGGGGCCTGAGACCCAGTACTTC
TRBD2	few	TRBJ2-1	TRBV4-2	CASSQLAASYNEQFF	TGTGCCAGCAGCCAACTAGCGGCCTCCTACAATGAGCAGTTCTTC
TRBD2	-	TRBJ2-1	TRBV27	CASKPTSGPSYNEQFF	TGTGCCAGCAAGCCCACTAGCGGCCCCTCCTACAATGAGCAGTTCTTC
-	many	TRBJ2-3	TRBV30	CAWTGKSTGPDTQYF	TGTGCCTGGACGGGCAAGAGTACTGGTCCAGATACGCAGTATTTT
TRBD2	few	TRBJ2-7	TRBV7-2	CASSRAGGDYEQYF	TGTGCCAGCAGTCGTGCCGGGGGGGATTACGAGCAGTACTTC
-	-	TRBJ1-3	TRBV29-1	CSVDGGDGNTIYF	TGCAGCGTTGATGGGGGAGACGGAAACACCATATATTTT
TRBD2	-	TRBJ2-1	TRBV7-9	CASSPELAESSSYNEQFF	TGTGCCAGCAGCCCAGAGCTAGCGGAGTCGAGCTCCTACAATGAGCAGTTCTTC
TRBD2	few	TRBJ2-3	TRBV30	CAWSAREGLVDTQYF	TGTGCCTGGAGCGCTCGGGAGGGCCTTGTGGATACGCAGTATTTT
-	-	TRBJ1-2	TRBV7-9	CASSLVSRDKGYTF	TGTGCCAGCAGCTTAGTTTCCCGGGACAAAGGCTACACCTTC
-	-	TRBJ2-2	TRBV9	CASSVDGGELFF	TGTGCCAGCAGCGTAGATGGCGGGGAGCTGTTTTTT
TRBD2	few	TRBJ2-2	TRBV5-1	CASRTAGVGSNTGELFF	TGCGCCAGCAGGACAGCGGGAGTAGGTTCTAACACCGGGGAGCTGTTTTTT
-	few	TRBJ2-5	TRBV6-1	CASSEAPGALLETQYF	TGTGCCAGCAGTGAAGCTCCCGGGGCCTTGTTGGAGACCCAGTACTTC
TRBD1	-	TRBJ2-7	TRBV7-2	CASSVAGQGTYEQYF	TGTGCCAGCAGCGTGGCGGGACAGGGGACCTACGAGCAGTACTTC
-	-	TRBJ2-1	TRBV18	CASSGVYNEQFF	TGTGCCAGCTCCGGAGTGTACAATGAGCAGTTCTTC
-	few	TRBJ1-1	TRBV7-2	CASSRLGGEAFF	TGTGCCAGCAGCCGACTAGGTGGGGAAGCTTTCTTT
TRBD1	-	TRBJ2-4	TRBV5-4	CASSQRTGNWTGAKNIQYF	TGTGCCAGCAGCCAAAGGACAGGGAATTGGACTGGAGCCAAAAACATTCAGTACTTC
-	-	TRBJ2-3	TRBV9	CASSAGTVSTDTQYF	TGTGCCAGCAGCGCTGGGACCGTGAGCACAGATACGCAGTATTTT
-	-	TRBJ2-3	TRBV7-2	CASSYSQTSYTQYF	TGTGCCAGCAGCTACTCTCAGACTAGTTATACGCAGTATTTT
TRBD2	-	TRBJ2-5	TRBV10-1	CASSGGLEETQYF	TGCGCCAGCAGTGGTGGACTAGAGGAGACCCAGTACTTC
-	few	TRBJ2-1	TRBV12-5	CASGSSRIEQFF	TGTGCTAGTGGTTCCAGTAGAATTGAGCAGTTCTTC
-	few	TRBJ1-2	TRBV25-1	CASSEAGGYTF	TGTGCCAGCAGTGAGGCAGGCGGCTACACCTTC
-	-	TRBJ2-5	TRBV20-1	CSAKGRETQYF	TGCAGTGCCAAAGGTCGGGAGACCCAGTACTTC
TRBD1	few	TRBJ2-1	TRBV6-5	CASSTWTGKDREQFF	TGTGCCAGCAGTACGTGGACAGGGAAAGATCGGGAGCAGTTCTTC
-	-	TRBJ2-3	TRBV11-2	CASSSPRRVGGTDTQYF	TGTGCCAGCAGCTCCCCTCGACGGGTAGGGGGCACAGATACGCAGTATTTT
TRBD2	-	TRBJ2-1	TRBV2	CASSGPGLAESYNEQFF	TGTGCCAGCAGTGGTCCGGGACTAGCGGAGTCCTACAATGAGCAGTTCTTC
TRBD1	few	TRBJ1-1	TRBV13	CASSPGGPNTEAFF	TGTGCCAGCAGCCCAGGGGGCCCAAACACTGAAGCTTTCTTT
TRBD1	-	TRBJ2-5	TRBV29-1	CSALRQGRETQYF	TGCAGCGCCCTCCGACAGGGGCGAGAGACCCAGTACTTC
-	-	TRBJ2-6	TRBV11-2	CASSLVGSAFSGANVLTF	TGTGCCAGCAGCTTAGTCGGCAGCGCTTTCTCTGGGGCCAACGTCCTGACTTTC
-	few	TRBJ2-3	TRBV30	CAWSGTLAGTDTQYF	TGTGCCTGGAGTGGAACCCTTGCGGGCACAGATACGCAGTATTTT